The 6 T cell receptor beta chains listed next were all sequenced from one sample in a study of blood T cell repertoires in COVID-19. Libraries were prepared by immunoSEQ multiplex PCR; TCRdb keeps only in-frame clonotypes and omits some of them. Of roughly 300,000 clones in the sample, around 90% were seen once. The specimen sequenced was PBMCs or T cells enriched from blood (not recorded which). The source is a woman in her 30s who had recovered from COVID-19.

The chain combines TRBV10-3 with TRBJ2-1, with 11 bases lining up with TRBD2. Germline lookup yields CDR1 ENHRY and CDR2 SYGVKD. J gave up 9 bases and V 4 bases, and 8 bases lay outside the gene matches. The CDR3 is made up of 15 amino acids. Here the CDR3 reads CAISALAGEGGEQFF. DNA for the CDR3: TGTGCCATCAGTGCACTAGCGGGAGAGGGCGGTGAGCAGTTCTTC.

The V gene is TRBV30, the J gene TRBJ2-7; 11 nucleotides line up with TRBD1. The CDR3 has 15 residues. CDR1 and CDR2 (germline): GTSNPN, SVGIG (reference sequence). Losses at the gene ends were 0 bases for V and 4 bases for J; bases not matched to a gene: 5. CDR3 amino acids: CAWSVPDRGQYEQYF. In DNA form, the CDR3 reads TGTGCCTGGAGTGTACCGGACAGGGGGCAGTACGAGCAGTACTTC.

DNA of the CDR3: TGCGCCAATACAGGGGGCATTCAGCCCCAGCATTTT. As protein: CANTGGIQPQHF. The J gene is TRBJ1-5, the V gene TRBV10-1, with 9 bases aligning to TRBD1. In germline, CDR1 is WNHNN, CDR2 SYGVQD (reference sequence). The junction had 4 bases not matched to a gene; V was cut back by 10 bases and J by 6 bases. This CDR3 has 12 residues.

The chain couples TRBV14 to TRBJ1-6; D unclear. The V gene lost 0 bases and the J gene lost 8 bases, with 5 bases spanning the gap. CDR1 is SGHDN, CDR2 FVKESK, per germline. The CDR3 runs 13 residues. In DNA, the CDR3 is TGTGCCAGCAGCCAAGATGCGGATTCACCCCTCCACTTT. Amino acids: CASSQDADSPLHF.

The genes are TRBV27 and TRBJ2-2; D perhaps matches TRBD2 (6 bases). The CDR3 spans 14 residues. Trimming shortened V by 9 bases and J by 4 bases, and 15 bases separated the two germline ends. The germline gives CDR1 MNHEY, CDR2 SMNVEV (reference sequence). The CDR3 DNA reads TGTGCCAGTAGGAGGAGGGTCCTCACCGGGGAGCTGTTTTTT. This codes for CASRRRVLTGELFF.

This chain links TRBV28 with TRBJ2-7, with 10 bases fitting TRBD1. The CDR3 runs 14 residues. The ends lost 4 bases at V and 5 bases at J; junction bases unmatched: 5. The germline CDR1 and CDR2 sequences are MDHEN and SYDVKM. This chain's CDR3 is CASSSTGGGDEQYF. CDR3 DNA: TGTGCCAGCAGTTCGACAGGGGGCGGGGACGAGCAGTACTTC.